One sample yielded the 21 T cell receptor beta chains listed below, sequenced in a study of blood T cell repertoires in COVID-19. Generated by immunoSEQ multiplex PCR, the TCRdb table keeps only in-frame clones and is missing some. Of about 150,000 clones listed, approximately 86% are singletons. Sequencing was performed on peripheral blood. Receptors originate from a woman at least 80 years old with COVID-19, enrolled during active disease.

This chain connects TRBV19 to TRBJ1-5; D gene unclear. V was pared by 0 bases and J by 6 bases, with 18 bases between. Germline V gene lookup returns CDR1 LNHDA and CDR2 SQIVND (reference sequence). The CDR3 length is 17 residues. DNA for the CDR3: TGTGCCAGTAGTATAGATTTCCAGCCGGGGTCTAGTCAGCCCCAGCATTTT. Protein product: CASSIDFQPGSSQPQHF. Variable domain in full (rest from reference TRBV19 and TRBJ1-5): DGGITQSPKYLFRKEGQNVTLSCEQNLNHDAMYWYRQDPGQGLRLIYYSQIVNDFQKGDIAEGYSVSREKKESFPLTVTSAQKNPTAFYLCASSIDFQPGSSQPQHFGDGTRLSIL.

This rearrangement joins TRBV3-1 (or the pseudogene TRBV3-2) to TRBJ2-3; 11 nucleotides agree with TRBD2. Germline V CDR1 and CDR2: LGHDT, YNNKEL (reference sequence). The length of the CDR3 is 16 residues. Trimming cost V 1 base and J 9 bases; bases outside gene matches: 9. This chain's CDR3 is CASSQGLAGIGGTQYF. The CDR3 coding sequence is TGTGCCAGCAGCCAAGGACTAGCGGGAATTGGGGGGACGCAGTATTTT.

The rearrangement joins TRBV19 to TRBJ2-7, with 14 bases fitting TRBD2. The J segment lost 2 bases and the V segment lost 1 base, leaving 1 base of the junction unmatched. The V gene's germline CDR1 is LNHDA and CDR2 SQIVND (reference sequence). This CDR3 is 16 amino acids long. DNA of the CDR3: TGTGCCAGTAGTATAGGGACTAGCGGGAGGACCTACGAGCAGTACTTC. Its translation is CASSIGTSGRTYEQYF.

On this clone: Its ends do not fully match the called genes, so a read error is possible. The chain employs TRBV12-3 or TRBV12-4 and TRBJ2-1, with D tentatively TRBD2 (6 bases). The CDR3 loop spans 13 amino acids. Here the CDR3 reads CASSLASTGEQFF. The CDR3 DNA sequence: TGTGCCAGCAGTCTAGCGTCCACGGGTGAGCAGTTCTTC.

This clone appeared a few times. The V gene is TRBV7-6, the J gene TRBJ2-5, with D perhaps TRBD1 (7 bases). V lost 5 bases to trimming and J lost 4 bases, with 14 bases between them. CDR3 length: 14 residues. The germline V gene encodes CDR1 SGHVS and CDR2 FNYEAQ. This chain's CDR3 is CASSPAGQRETQYF. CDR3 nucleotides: TGTGCCAGCAGCCCTGCGGGACAGAGAGAGACCCAGTACTTC.

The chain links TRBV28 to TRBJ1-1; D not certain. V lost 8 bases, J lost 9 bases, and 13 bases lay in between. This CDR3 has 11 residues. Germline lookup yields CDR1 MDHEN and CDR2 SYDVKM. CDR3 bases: TGTGCCAGCGGACCGGGGTTCAAAGCTTTCTTT. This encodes CASGPGFKAFF.

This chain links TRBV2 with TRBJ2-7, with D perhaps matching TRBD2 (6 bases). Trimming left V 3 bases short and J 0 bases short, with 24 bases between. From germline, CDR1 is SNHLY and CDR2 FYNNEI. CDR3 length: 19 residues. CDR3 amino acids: CASSEREPWLAFSSYEQYF. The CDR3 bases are TGTGCCAGCAGTGAGAGGGAACCGTGGCTAGCGTTTAGCTCCTACGAGCAGTACTTC.

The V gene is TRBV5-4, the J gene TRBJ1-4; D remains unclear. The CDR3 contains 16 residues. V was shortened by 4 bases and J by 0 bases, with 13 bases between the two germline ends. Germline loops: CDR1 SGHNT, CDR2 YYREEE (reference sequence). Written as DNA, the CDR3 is TGTGCCAGCAGCGCGCTCCCCGGAGCAACTAATGAAAAACTGTTTTTT. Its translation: CASSALPGATNEKLFF.

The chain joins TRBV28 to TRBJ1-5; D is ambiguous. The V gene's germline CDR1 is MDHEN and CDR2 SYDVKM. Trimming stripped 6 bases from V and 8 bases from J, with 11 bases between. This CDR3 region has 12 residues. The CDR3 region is CASRPDREPQHF. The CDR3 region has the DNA TGTGCCAGCAGACCAGACCGGGAGCCCCAGCATTTT.

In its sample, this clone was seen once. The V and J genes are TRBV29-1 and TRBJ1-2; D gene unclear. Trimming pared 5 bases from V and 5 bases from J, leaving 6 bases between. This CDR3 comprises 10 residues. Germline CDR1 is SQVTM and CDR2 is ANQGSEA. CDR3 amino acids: CSVLFYGYTF. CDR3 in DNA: TGCAGCGTTTTATTTTATGGCTACACCTTC.

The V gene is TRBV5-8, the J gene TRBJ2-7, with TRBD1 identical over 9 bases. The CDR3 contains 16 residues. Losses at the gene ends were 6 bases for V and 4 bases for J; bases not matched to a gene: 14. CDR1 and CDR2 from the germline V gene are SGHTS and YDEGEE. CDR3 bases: TGTGCCAGCACCGAAGCGGGAAACAGGGGGCGGTACGAGCAGTACTTC. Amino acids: CASTEAGNRGRYEQYF. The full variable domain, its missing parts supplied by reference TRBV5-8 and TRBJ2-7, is EAGVTQSPTHLIKTRGQQATLRCSPISGHTSVYWYQQALGLGLQFLLWYDEGEERNRGNFPPRFSGRQFPNYSSELNVNALELEDSALYLCASTEAGNRGRYEQYFGPGTRLTVT.

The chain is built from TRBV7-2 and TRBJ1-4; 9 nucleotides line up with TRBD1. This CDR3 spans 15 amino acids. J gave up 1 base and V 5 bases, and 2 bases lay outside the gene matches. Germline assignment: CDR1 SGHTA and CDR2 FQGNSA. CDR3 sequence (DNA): TGTGCCAGCAGCCCGGGACAGGGAACTAATGAAAAACTGTTTTTT. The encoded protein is CASSPGQGTNEKLFF.

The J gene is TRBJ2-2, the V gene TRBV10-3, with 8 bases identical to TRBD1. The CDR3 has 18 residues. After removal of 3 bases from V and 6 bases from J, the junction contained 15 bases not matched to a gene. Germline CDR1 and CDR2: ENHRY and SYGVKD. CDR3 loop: CAISDQPLRTGRAGELFF. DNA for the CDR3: TGTGCCATCAGTGACCAACCCCTCCGGACAGGGCGCGCCGGGGAGCTGTTTTTT.

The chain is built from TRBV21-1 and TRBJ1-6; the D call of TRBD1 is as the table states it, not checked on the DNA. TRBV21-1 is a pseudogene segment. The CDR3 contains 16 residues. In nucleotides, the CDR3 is TGTGCCAGCAGCAAAGAAGCAGGGATTTCACTTTCACCCCTCCACTTT. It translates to CASSKEAGISLSPLHF.

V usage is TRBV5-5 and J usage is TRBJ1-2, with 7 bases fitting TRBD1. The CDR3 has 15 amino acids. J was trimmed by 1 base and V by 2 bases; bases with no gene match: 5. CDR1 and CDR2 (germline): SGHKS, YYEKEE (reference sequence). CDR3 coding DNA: TGTGCCAGCAGCTTTGGGACAGCTAGTAACTATGGCTACACCTTC. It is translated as CASSFGTASNYGYTF.

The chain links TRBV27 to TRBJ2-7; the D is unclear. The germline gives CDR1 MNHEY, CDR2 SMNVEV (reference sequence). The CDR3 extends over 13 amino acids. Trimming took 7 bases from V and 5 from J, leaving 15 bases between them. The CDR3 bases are TGTGCCAGCAAAGGCAACGGGTTCCACGAGCAGTACTTC. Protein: CASKGNGFHEQYF.

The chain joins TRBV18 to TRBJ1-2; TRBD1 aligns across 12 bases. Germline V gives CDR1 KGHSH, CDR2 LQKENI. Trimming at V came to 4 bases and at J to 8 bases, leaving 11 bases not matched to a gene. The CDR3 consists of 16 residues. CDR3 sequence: CASSHSPGQGAQGYTF. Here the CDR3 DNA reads TGTGCCAGCTCACACTCACCGGGACAGGGGGCGCAAGGCTACACCTTC.

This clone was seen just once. In DNA form, the CDR3 reads TGTGCCAGTAGTATAGACCAACAGTATGGTAGCTACACCTTC. Translating gives CASSIDQQYGSYTF. V is TRBV19 and J is TRBJ1-2; no definite D call. This CDR3 contains 14 residues. Germline-derived CDR1 and CDR2 are LNHDA and SQIVND (reference sequence). The V and J ends lost 0 bases and 9 bases respectively, with 14 bases between them. The full variable domain, in which reference TRBV19 and TRBJ1-2 provide the parts outside the CDR3, is DGGITQSPKYLFRKEGQNVTLSCEQNLNHDAMYWYRQDPGQGLRLIYYSQIVNDFQKGDIAEGYSVSREKKESFPLTVTSAQKNPTAFYLCASSIDQQYGSYTFGSGTRLTVV.

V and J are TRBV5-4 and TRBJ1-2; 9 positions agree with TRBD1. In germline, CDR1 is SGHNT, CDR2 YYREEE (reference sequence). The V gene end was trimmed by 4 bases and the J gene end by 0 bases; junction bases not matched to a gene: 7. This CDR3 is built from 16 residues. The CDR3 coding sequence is TGTGCCAGCAGCACCCCTGGGGACAGGGCTAACTATGGCTACACCTTC. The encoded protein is CASSTPGDRANYGYTF.

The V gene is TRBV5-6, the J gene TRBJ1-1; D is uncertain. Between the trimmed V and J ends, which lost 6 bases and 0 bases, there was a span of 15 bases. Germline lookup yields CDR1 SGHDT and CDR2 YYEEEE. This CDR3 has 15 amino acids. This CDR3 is CASNREGRLNTEAFF. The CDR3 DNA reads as TGTGCCAGCAATCGGGAGGGCAGGCTGAACACTGAAGCTTTCTTT.

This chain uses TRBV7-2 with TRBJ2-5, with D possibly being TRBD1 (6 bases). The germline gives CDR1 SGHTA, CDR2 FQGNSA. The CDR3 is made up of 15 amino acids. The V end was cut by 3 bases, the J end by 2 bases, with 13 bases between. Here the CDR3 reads CASSFPGAAQETQYF. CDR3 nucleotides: TGTGCCAGCAGCTTCCCAGGGGCAGCACAAGAGACCCAGTACTTC. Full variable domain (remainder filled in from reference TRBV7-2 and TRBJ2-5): GAGVSQSPSNKVTEKGKDVELRCDPISGHTALYWYRQSLGQGLEFLIYFQGNSAPDKSGLPSDRFSAERTGGSVSTLTIQRTQQEDSAVYLCASSFPGAAQETQYFGPGTRLLVL.